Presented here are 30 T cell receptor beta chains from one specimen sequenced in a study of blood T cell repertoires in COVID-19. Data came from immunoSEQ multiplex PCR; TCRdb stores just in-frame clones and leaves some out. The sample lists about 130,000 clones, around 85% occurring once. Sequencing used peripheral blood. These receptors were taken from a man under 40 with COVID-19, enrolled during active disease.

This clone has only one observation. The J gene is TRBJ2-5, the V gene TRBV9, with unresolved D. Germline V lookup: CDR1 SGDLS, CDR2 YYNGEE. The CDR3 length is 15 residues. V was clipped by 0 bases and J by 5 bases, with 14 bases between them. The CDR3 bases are TGTGCCAGCAGCGTAGGTCGGGTGACTCGGGAGACCCAGTACTTC. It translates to CASSVGRVTRETQYF.

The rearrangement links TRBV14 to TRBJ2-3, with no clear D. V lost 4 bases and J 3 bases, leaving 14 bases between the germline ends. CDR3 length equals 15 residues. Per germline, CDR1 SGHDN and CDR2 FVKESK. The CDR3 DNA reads TGTGCCAGCAGCCCACATTCTAGTGTTACAGATACGCAGTATTTT. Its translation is CASSPHSSVTDTQYF.

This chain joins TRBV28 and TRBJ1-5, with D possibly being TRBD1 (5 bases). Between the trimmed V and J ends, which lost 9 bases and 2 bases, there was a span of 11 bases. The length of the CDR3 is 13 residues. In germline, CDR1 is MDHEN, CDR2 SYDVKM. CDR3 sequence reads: CASKGGGNQPQHF. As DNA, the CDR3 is TGTGCCAGTAAGGGAGGGGGCAATCAGCCCCAGCATTTT. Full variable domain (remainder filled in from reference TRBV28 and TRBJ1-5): DVKVTQSSRYLVKRTGEKVFLECVQDMDHENMFWYRQDPGLGLRLIYFSYDVKMKEKGDIPEGYSVSREKKERFSLILESASTNQTSMYLCASKGGGNQPQHFGDGTRLSIL.

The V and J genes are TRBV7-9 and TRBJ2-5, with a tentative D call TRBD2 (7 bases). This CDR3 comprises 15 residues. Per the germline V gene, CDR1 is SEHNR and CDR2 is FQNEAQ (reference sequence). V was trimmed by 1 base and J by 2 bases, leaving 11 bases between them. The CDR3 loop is CASSLEGGPQETQYF. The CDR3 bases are TGTGCCAGCAGCTTAGAGGGGGGGCCTCAAGAGACCCAGTACTTC.

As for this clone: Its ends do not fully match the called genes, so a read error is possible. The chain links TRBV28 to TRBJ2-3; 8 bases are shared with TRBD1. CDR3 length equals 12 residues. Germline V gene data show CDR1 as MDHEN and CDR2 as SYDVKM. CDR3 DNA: TGTGCCAGCAGTCCAGGGGGCCCGACTTTGGATTTT. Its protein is CASSPGGPTLDF.

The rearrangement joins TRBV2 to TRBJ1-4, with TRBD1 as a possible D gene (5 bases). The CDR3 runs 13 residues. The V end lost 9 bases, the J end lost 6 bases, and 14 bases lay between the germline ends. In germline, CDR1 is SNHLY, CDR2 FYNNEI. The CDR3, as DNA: TGTGCCAGTCGGTGGGGCTTGGATGAAAAACTGTTTTTT. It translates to CASRWGLDEKLFF.

CDR3 residues: CASSLAREGNQHF. The CDR3 nucleotides are TGTGCCAGCAGCTTAGCCCGGGAGGGAAACCAGCATTTT. The J gene is TRBJ2-3, the V gene TRBV7-9, with unresolved D. The DNA end is more similar to TRBJ1-5, so the J call may be wrong. The V gene's germline CDR1 is SEHNR and CDR2 FQNEAQ (reference sequence). This CDR3 is built from 13 residues.

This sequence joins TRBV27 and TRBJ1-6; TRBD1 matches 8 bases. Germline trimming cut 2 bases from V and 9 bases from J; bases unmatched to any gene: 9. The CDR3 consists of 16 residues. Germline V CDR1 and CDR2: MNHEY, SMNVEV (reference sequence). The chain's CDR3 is CASSLEGRGHGSPLHF. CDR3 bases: TGTGCCAGCAGTTTAGAGGGCAGGGGGCATGGTTCACCCCTCCACTTT.

The CDR3 loop is CASRGQGDNSPLHF. The CDR3 nucleotides read TGTGCCAGCAGGGGACAGGGGGACAATTCACCCCTCCACTTT. This sequence joins TRBV6-6 and TRBJ1-6; 11 positions match TRBD1. From germline, CDR1 is MNHNY and CDR2 SVGAGI (reference sequence). This CDR3 comprises 14 residues. The V segment lost 6 bases and the J segment 7 bases; nucleotides outside the gene matches: 2.

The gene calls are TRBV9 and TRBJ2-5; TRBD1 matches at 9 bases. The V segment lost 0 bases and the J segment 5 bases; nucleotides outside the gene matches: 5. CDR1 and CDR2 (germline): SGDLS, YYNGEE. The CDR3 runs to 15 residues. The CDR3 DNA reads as TGTGCCAGCAGCGTAGGGGGACAGGGCATGGAGACCCAGTACTTC. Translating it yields CASSVGGQGMETQYF.

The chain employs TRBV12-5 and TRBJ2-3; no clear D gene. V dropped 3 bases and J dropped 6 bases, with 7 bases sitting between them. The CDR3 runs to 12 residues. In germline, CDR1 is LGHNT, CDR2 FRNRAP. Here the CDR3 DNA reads TGTGCTAGTGGTTTCAACGGGGATACGCAGTATTTT. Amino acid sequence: CASGFNGDTQYF. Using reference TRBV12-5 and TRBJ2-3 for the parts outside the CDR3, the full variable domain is DARVTQTPRHKVTEMGQEVTMRCQPILGHNTVFWYRQTMMQGLELLAYFRNRAPLDDSGMPKDRFSAEMPDATLATLKIQPSEPRDSAVYFCASGFNGDTQYFGPGTRLTVL.

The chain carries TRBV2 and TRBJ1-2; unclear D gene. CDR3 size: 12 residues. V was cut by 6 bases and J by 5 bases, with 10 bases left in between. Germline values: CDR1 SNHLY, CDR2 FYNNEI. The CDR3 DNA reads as TGTGCCAGCAGCGCAAGAGTTTATGGCTACACCTTC. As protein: CASSARVYGYTF.

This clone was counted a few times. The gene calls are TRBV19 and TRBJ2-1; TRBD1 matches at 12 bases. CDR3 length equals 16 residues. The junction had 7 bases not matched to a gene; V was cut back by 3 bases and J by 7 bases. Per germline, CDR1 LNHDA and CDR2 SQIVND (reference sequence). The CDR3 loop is CASSIYPGQGANEQFF. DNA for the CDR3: TGTGCCAGTAGTATTTACCCGGGACAGGGGGCAAATGAGCAGTTCTTC. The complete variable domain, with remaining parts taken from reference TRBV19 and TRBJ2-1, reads DGGITQSPKYLFRKEGQNVTLSCEQNLNHDAMYWYRQDPGQGLRLIYYSQIVNDFQKGDIAEGYSVSREKKESFPLTVTSAQKNPTAFYLCASSIYPGQGANEQFFGPGTRLTVL.

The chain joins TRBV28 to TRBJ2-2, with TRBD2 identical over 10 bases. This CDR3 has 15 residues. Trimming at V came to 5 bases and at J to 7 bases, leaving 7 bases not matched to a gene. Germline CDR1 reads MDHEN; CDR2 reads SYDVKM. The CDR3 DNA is TGTGCCAGCAGTACCAGCGGGAGGGAAGGCGGGGAGCTGTTTTTT. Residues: CASSTSGREGGELFF.

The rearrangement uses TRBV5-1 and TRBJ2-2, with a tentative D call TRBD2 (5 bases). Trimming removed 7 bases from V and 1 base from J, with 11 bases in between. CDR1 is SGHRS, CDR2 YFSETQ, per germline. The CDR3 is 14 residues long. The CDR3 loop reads CASGLAQNTGELFF. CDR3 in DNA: TGCGCCAGCGGACTCGCCCAGAACACCGGGGAGCTGTTTTTT.

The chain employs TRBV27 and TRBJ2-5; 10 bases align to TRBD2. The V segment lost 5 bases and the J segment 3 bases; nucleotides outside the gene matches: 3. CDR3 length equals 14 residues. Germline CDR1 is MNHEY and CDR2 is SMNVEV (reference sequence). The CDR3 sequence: CASSPGLAEETQYF. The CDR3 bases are TGTGCCAGCAGTCCCGGACTAGCGGAAGAGACCCAGTACTTC.

In DNA, the CDR3 is TGTGCCAGCAGTGAAGGTTCGGGGATGTTTTCACCCCTCCACTTT. Its protein is CASSEGSGMFSPLHF. The chain uses TRBV2 and TRBJ1-6, with D uncertain. The CDR3 loop spans 15 amino acids. CDR1 and CDR2 (germline): SNHLY, FYNNEI. Trimming removed 1 base from V and 9 bases from J, with 13 bases in between.

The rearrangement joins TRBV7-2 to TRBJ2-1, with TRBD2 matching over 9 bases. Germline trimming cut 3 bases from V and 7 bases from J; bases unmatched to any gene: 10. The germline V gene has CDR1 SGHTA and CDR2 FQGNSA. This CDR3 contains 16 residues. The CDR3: CASSFARGGVKNEQFF. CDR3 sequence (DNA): TGTGCCAGCAGCTTCGCGCGGGGGGGGGTAAAGAATGAGCAGTTCTTC.

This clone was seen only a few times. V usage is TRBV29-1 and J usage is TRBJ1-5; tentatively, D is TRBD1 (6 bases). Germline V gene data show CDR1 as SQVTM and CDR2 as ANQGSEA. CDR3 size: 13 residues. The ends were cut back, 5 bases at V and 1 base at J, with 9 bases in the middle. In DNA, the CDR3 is TGCAGCGTTCGGGGGGCGAGCAATCAGCCCCAGCATTTT. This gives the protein CSVRGASNQPQHF.

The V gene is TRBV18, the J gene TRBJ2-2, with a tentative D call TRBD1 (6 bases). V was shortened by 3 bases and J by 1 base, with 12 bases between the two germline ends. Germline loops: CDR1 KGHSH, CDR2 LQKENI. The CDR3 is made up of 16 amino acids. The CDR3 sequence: CASSPNRVLNTGELFF. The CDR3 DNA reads TGTGCCAGCTCACCGAACAGGGTCTTGAACACCGGGGAGCTGTTTTTT.

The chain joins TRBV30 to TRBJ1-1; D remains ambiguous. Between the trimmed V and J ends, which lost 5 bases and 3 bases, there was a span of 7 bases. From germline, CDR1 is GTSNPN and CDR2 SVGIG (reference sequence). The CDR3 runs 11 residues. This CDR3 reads CAWDGYTEAFF. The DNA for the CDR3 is TGTGCCTGGGACGGTTACACTGAAGCTTTCTTT.

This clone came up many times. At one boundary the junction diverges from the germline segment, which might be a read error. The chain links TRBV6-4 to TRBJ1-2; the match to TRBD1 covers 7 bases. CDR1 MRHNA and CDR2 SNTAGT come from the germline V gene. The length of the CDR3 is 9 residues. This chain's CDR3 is CASSAGTVF. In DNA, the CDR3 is TGTGCCAGCAGTGCCGGGACAGTCTTC.

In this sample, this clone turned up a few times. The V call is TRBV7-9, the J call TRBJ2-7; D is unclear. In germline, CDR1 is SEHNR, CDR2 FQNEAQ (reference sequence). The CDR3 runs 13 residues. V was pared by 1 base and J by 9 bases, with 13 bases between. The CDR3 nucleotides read TGTGCCAGCAGCTTAGGAGAATCTAGTTGGCAGTACTTC. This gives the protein CASSLGESSWQYF.

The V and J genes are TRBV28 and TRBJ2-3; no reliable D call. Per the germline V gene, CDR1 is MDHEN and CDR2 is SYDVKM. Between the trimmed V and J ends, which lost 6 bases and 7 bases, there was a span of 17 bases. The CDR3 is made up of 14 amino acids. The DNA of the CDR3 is TGTGCCAGCAGCTCACCTCGGTCGGAGTATACGCAGTATTTT. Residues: CASSSPRSEYTQYF.

The CDR3 here is CASSLDFRAQETQYF. The CDR3 DNA reads as TGTGCCAGCAGCTTAGATTTCAGGGCCCAAGAGACCCAGTACTTC. This rearrangement joins TRBV11-1 to TRBJ2-5; perhaps TRBD1 as D (5 bases). Trimming cost V 1 base and J 1 base, with 10 bases left between them. Looked up from germline, CDR1 is SGHAT and CDR2 is FQDESV (reference sequence). The CDR3 loop spans 15 amino acids.

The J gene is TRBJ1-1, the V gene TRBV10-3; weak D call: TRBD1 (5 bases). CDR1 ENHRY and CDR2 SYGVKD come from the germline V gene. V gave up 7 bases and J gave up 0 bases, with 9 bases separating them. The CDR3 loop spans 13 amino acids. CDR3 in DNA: TGTGCCATCAAGACAGACCTGAACACTGAAGCTTTCTTT. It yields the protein CAIKTDLNTEAFF.

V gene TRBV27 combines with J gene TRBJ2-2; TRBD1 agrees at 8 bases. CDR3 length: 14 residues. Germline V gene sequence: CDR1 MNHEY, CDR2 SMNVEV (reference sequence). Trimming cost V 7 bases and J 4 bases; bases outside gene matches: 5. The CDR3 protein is CASTGQGGTGELFF. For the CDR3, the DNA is TGTGCCAGCACTGGACAGGGTGGCACCGGGGAGCTGTTTTTT.

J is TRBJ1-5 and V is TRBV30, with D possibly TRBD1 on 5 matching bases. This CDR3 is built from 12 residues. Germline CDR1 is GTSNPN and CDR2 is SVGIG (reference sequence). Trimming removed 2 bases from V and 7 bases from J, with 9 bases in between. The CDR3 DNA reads TGTGCCTGGAGTAGGGGTCCCCAGCCCCAGCATTTT. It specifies CAWSRGPQPQHF.

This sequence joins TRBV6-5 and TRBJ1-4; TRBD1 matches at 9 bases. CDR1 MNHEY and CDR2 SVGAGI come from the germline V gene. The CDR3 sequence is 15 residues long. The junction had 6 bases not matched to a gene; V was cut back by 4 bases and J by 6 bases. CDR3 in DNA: TGTGCCAGCAGTTCGGAGGGACAGGGAGATGAAAAACTGTTTTTT. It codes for CASSSEGQGDEKLFF.

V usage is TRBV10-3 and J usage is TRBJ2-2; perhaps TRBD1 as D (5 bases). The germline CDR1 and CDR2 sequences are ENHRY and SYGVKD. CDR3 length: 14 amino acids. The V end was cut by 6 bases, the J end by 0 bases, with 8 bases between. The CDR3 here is CAIRGQSNTGELFF. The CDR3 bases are TGTGCCATCAGAGGACAATCGAACACCGGGGAGCTGTTTTTT.